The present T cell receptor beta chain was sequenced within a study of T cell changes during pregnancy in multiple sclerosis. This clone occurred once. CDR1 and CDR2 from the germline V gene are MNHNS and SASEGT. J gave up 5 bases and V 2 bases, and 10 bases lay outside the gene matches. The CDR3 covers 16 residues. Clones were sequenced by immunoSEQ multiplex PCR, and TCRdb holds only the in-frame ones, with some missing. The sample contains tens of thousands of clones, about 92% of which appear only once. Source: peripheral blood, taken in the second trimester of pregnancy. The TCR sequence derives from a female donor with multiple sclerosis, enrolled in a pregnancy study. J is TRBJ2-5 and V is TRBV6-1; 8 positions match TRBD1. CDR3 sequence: CASSEWSGGKGETQYF. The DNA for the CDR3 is TGTGCCAGCAGTGAATGGTCAGGGGGCAAGGGGGAGACCCAGTACTTC.